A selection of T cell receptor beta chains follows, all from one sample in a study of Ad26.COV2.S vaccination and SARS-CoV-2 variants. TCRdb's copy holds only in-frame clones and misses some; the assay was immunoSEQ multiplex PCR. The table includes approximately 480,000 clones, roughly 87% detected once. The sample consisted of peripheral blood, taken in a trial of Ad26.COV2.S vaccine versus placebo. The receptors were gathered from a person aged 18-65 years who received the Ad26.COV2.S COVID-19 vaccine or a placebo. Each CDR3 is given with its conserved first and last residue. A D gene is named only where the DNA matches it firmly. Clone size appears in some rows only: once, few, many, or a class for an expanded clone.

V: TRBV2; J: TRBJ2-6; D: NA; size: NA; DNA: TGTGCCAGCAGTGATGGGGCCAACGTCCTGACTTTC; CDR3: CASSDGANVLTF
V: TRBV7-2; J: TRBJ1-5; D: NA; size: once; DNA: TGTGCCAGCAGCTTACCAGGGAGTCAGCCCCAGCATTTT; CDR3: CASSLPGSQPQHF
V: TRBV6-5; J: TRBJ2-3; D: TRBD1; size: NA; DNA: TGTGCCAGCACCAGAAGGGGGCAGGGGGAGGATACGCAGTATTTT; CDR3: CASTRRGQGEDTQYF
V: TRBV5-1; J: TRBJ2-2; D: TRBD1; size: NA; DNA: TGCGCCAGCAGCTTGGGATATACAGGGGACACCGGGGAGCTGTTTTTT; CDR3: CASSLGYTGDTGELFF
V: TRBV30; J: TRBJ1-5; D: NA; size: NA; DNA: TGTGCCTGGAGTGTACAAGGGCCCCTTGCGATTCAGCCCCAGCATTTT; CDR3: CAWSVQGPLAIQPQHF
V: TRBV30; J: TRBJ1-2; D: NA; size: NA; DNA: TGTGCCTGGAGTGGGGCAGCCAGCTATGGCTACACCTTC; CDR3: CAWSGAASYGYTF
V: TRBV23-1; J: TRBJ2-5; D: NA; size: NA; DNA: TGCGCCAGCAGTCAGCTGGGGCAGACAAGAGATACCCAGTACTTC; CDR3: CASSQLGQTRDTQYF
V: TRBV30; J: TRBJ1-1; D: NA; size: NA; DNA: TGTGCCTGGGGCGGAGGGGGGGCTCGGTTAGCTTTCTTT; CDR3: CAWGGGGARLAFF
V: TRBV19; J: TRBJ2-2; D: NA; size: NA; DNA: TGTGCCAGTAGTATATATGGCGGGGAGCTGTTTTTT; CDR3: CASSIYGGELFF
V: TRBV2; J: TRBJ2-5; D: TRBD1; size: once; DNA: TGTGCCAGCAGTGAAAGGTTCCCGGGACAGACGTACCAAGAGACCCAGTACTTC; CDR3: CASSERFPGQTYQETQYF
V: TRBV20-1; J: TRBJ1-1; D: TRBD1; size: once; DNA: TGCAGTGCTAGTTTGCCAGGGGGCGCGGGCCGAGAAGCTTTCTTT; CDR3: CSASLPGGAGREAFF
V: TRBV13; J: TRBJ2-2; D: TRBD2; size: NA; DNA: TGTGCCAGCAGCTCCCGGCTAGCGGGAGAATCCGGGGAGCTGTTTTTT; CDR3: CASSSRLAGESGELFF
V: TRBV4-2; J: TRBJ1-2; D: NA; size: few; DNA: TGTGCCAGCAGCCAATCCCCCTCAGTTATTCTATCTAACTATGGCTACACCTTC; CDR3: CASSQSPSVILSNYGYTF
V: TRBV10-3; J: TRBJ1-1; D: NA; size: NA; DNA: TGTGCCATCAGTGACCCCTTTAAGGGTACCACTGAAGCTTTCTTT; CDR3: CAISDPFKGTTEAFF
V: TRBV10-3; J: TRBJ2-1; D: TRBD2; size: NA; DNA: TGTGCCATCAGGGCACTAGCGGGAGTCTACAATGAGCAGTTCTTC; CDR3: CAIRALAGVYNEQFF
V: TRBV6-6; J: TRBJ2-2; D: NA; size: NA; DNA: TGTGCCAGCAGTCACCGTATGGGGGCGCCGGACACCGGGGAGCTGTTTTTT; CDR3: CASSHRMGAPDTGELFF
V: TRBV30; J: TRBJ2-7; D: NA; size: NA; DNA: TGTGCCTGGAGTGTAGGTTGGCAGGAGTCCTACGAGCAGTACTTC; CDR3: CAWSVGWQESYEQYF
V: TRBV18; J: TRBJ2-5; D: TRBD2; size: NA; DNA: TGTGCCAGCTCACCATTGAAGCGGGAGGGAGAGACCCAGTACTTC; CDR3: CASSPLKREGETQYF
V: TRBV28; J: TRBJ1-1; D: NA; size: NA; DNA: TGTGCCAGCAGCCGCCACAGGGAGCGAAGGACTGAAGCTTTCTTT; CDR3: CASSRHRERRTEAFF
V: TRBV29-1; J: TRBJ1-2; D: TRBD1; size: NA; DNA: TGCAGCGCCGGACAGGGGGCGGGTGGCTACACCTTC; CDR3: CSAGQGAGGYTF
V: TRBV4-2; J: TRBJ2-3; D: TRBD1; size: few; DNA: TGTGCCAGCAGCCCCGGACAGGACAGCACAGATACGCAGTATTTT; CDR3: CASSPGQDSTDTQYF
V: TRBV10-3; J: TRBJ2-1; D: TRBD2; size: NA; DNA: TGTGCCATCAGTGGTTCGACTAGCGGGAGGGCCCTTGGAGTCGATGAGCAGTTCTTC; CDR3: CAISGSTSGRALGVDEQFF
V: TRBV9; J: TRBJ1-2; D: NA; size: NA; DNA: TGTGCCAGCAGCGAGGGGAGACAGATTTCCTATGGCTACACCTTC; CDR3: CASSEGRQISYGYTF
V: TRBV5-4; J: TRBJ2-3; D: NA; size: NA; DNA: TGTGCCAGCAGTGGAGATAGGGGTTCAGATACGCAGTATTTT; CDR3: CASSGDRGSDTQYF
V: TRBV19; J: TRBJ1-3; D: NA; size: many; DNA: TGTGCCAGTAGGTCGGAATTTTCTGGAAACACCATATATTTT; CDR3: CASRSEFSGNTIYF
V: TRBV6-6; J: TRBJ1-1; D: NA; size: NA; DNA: TGTGCCAGCAGCGAGGTGGGGGGGAGTAACACTGAAGCTTTCTTT; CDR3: CASSEVGGSNTEAFF
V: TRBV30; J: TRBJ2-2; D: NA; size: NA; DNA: TGTGCCTGGACCGGGATTGGGAACACCGGGGAGCTGTTTTTT; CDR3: CAWTGIGNTGELFF
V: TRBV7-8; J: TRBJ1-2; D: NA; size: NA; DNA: TGTGCCAGCAGACGAACCCCAGGAGTTTCCGTCTATGGCTACACCTTC; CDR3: CASRRTPGVSVYGYTF
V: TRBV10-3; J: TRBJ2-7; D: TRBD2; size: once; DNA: TGTGCCATCAGGTCCCCAAGCGGGAGTTCGTACGAGCAGTACTTC; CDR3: CAIRSPSGSSYEQYF
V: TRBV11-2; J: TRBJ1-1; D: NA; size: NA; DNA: TGTGCCAGCACCAGCACACCGAACACTGAAGCTTTCTTT; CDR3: CASTSTPNTEAFF
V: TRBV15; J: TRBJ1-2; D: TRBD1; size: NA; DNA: TGTGCCACCAGCGGAATAGACAGGGACTATGGCTACACCTTC; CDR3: CATSGIDRDYGYTF
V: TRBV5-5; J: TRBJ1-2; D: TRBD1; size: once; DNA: TGTGCCAGCTCCGGACGGCAGGGGGACGGCTACACCTTC; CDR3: CASSGRQGDGYTF
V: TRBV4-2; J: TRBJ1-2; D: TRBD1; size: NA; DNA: TGTGCCAGCAGCCAAGATAGACGGGGACAGAATAACTATGGCTACACCTTC; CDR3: CASSQDRRGQNNYGYTF
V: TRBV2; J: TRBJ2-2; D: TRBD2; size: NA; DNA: TGTGCCAGCAGTGAGTGGCTAGCGGGGGCGGAGCTGTTTTTT; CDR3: CASSEWLAGAELFF
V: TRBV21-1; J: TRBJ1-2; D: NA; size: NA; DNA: TGTGCCAGCAGCAGAGGACAATTGGGCTACACCTTC; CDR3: CASSRGQLGYTF
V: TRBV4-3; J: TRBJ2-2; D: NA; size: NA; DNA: TGCGCCAGCAGCCAAGAGTGGCAGAACACCGGGGAGCTGTTTTTT; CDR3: CASSQEWQNTGELFF
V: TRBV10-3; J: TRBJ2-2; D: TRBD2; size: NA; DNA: TGTGCCATCAGTGCTGGGACTAGCGGGAGCGCCGGGGAGCTGTTTTTT; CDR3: CAISAGTSGSAGELFF
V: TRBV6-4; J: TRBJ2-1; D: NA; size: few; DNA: TGTGCCAGCAAGGCAGGGGATCTGGTCAATGAGCAGTTCTTC; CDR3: CASKAGDLVNEQFF
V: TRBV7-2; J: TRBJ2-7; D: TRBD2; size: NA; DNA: TGTGCCAGCAGCTTAGCCCCCGGGACTAGCGGGTACGAGCAGTACTTC; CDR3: CASSLAPGTSGYEQYF
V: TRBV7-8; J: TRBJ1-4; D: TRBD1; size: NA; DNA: TGTGCCAGCAGCGTCAGGGGGCTAGCTAATGAAAAACTGTTTTTT; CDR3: CASSVRGLANEKLFF
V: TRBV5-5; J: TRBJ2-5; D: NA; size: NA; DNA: TGTGCCAGCAGCTCCCCCGGGGGGCTAGGAGAGACCCAGTACTTC; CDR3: CASSSPGGLGETQYF
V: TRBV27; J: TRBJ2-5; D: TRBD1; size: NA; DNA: TGTGCCAGCAGTTTATTAACAGGGGGCCCAGAGACCCAGTACTTC; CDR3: CASSLLTGGPETQYF
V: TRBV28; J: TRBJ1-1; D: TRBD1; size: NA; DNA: TGTGCCAGCAGACTCAGGGGGCGCACAGTTAACACTGAAGCTTTCTTT; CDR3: CASRLRGRTVNTEAFF
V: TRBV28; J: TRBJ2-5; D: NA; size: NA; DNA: TGTGCCAGTTTAACCGGGGACAACTCTCCGGAGACCCAGTACTTC; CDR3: CASLTGDNSPETQYF
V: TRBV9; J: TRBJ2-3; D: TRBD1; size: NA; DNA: TGTGCCAGCAGCCCCCGGGACAGGGGATCCACAGATACGCAGTATTTT; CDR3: CASSPRDRGSTDTQYF
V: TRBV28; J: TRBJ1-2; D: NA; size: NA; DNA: TGTGCCAGCTGTAGGGGCGGGCAGACCTATGGCTACACCTTC; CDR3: CASCRGGQTYGYTF
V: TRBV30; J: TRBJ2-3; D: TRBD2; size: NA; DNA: TGTGCCTGGAGTTTTGCGGGAGCGGGCACAGATACGCAGTATTTT; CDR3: CAWSFAGAGTDTQYF
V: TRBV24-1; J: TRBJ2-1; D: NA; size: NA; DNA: TGTGCCACCAGCCAACTGAGCGATGAGCAGTTCTTC; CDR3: CATSQLSDEQFF
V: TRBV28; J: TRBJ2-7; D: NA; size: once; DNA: TGTGCCAGCAGACAACAGTCCGGGGTCCGCGAGCAGTACTTC; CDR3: CASRQQSGVREQYF
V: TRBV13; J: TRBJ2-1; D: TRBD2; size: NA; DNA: TGTGCCAGCAGACGACTAGCGGGAGTCCCCAACAATGAGCAGTTCTTC; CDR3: CASRRLAGVPNNEQFF
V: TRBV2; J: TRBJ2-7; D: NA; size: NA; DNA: TGTGCCAGCAGCCAATTACCTCGAGCCTACGAGCAGTACTTC; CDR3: CASSQLPRAYEQYF